This T cell receptor beta chain was sequenced during a study of blood T cell repertoires in COVID-19. Losses at the gene ends were 9 bases for V and 2 bases for J; bases not matched to a gene: 5. The V gene's germline CDR1 is SEHNR and CDR2 FQNEAQ (reference sequence). The CDR3 has 13 amino acids. Assay used: immunoSEQ multiplex PCR; TCRdb lists only in-frame clones, some missing. The sample includes around 180,000 clones, approximately 80% seen only once; the top ten take about 12%. This sequence was found in a man aged 50 or older who had recovered from COVID-19. V gene TRBV7-9 combines with J gene TRBJ2-3, with TRBD1 matching over 7 bases. The sequencing sample was made of PBMCs or T cells enriched from blood (not recorded which). CDR3 loop: CARQGQNTDTQYF. The CDR3 DNA is TGTGCCAGACAGGGACAGAACACAGATACGCAGTATTTT.